The count of the clone carrying this T cell receptor (beta chain) is one. This record comes from a study of blood T cell repertoires in COVID-19. Study at large: There were acute and convalescent COVID-19 samples, and they came from the United States, Italy and Spain.

Data came from immunoSEQ multiplex PCR; TCRdb stores just in-frame clones and leaves some out. The sample includes 200,000 to 250,000 clones, roughly 86% seen only once; the top ten take just over 2.5%. This CDR3 is 15 amino acids long. V gave up 0 bases and J gave up 3 bases; unmatched junction bases: 3. CDR1 is MGHRA, CDR2 YSYEKL, per germline. Researchers sorted participants into cohorts using their self-reported clinical history. The specimen sequenced was PBMCs or T cells enriched from blood (not recorded which). The TCR comes from a woman in her 30s with acute COVID-19. This chain connects TRBV4-1 to TRBJ2-7, with 9 positions matching TRBD1. CDR3 region: CASSQDRDRDYEQYF. The CDR3 nucleotides are TGCGCCAGCAGCCAAGACCGGGACAGGGACTACGAGCAGTACTTC.